These 11 T cell receptor beta chains were sequenced from one sample in a study of blood T cell repertoires in COVID-19. Clones were sequenced by immunoSEQ multiplex PCR, and TCRdb holds only the in-frame ones, with some missing. The sample holds approximately 160,000 clones, more than 90% seen once. The sample comprised peripheral blood. The receptors shown here come from a man aged 55-75 years with active or convalescent COVID-19.

J is TRBJ1-4 and V is TRBV3-1 (or the pseudogene TRBV3-2); D not resolved. Trimming took off 1 base at V and 8 bases at J, with 8 bases between the two ends. CDR3 length: 13 amino acids. The germline CDR1 and CDR2 sequences are LGHDT and YNNKEL (reference sequence). The CDR3 coding sequence is TGTGCCAGCAGCCAAGGTGTAGAGGAAAAACTGTTTTTT. Translating it yields CASSQGVEEKLFF.

The V gene is TRBV10-3, the J gene TRBJ1-5; 8 positions match TRBD1. V trimming: 8 bases; J trimming: 7 bases; junction bases outside the gene matches: 4. The CDR3 length is 12 residues. CDR1 is ENHRY, CDR2 SYGVKD, per germline. CDR3 coding DNA: TGTGCCATCGGACAGGGTGGACAGCCCCAGCATTTT. Its protein is CAIGQGGQPQHF.

The V call is TRBV6-6, the J call TRBJ2-3, with 12 bases aligning to TRBD2. The CDR3 totals 19 residues. The V gene end was trimmed by 5 bases and the J gene end by 1 base; junction bases not matched to a gene: 13. The germline gives CDR1 MNHNY, CDR2 SVGAGI (reference sequence). The CDR3 DNA follows: TGTGCCAGCAGTCAAATCCTAGCGGGAGGGCCTGGAGGCACAGATACGCAGTATTTT. Encoded protein: CASSQILAGGPGGTDTQYF.

The DNA of the CDR3 is TGTGCCAGCAGTTACTCCGCCGCGGGACAGGAGTATGGCTACACCTTC. This codes for CASSYSAAGQEYGYTF. The chain joins TRBV6-5 to TRBJ1-2; 8 positions agree with TRBD1. The germline CDR1 and CDR2 sequences are MNHEY and SVGAGI. J gave up 5 bases and V 0 bases, and 8 bases lay outside the gene matches. The CDR3 contains 16 residues.

The chain carries TRBV6-6 and TRBJ2-1; 7 nucleotides match TRBD2. J lost 0 bases, V lost 5 bases, and 13 bases had no gene match. The CDR3 consists of 18 residues. CDR1 MNHNY and CDR2 SVGAGI come from the germline V gene (reference sequence). This chain's CDR3 is CASSPPLLAASSYNEQFF. The CDR3 DNA sequence: TGTGCCAGCAGTCCCCCCCTTCTAGCGGCCAGCTCCTACAATGAGCAGTTCTTC.

The chain employs TRBV18 and TRBJ1-2, with TRBD1 as a possible D gene (5 bases). V was clipped by 0 bases and J by 5 bases, with 16 bases between them. Germline CDR1 reads KGHSH; CDR2 reads LQKENI. CDR3 length: 16 residues. CDR3 loop: CASSPPNDRVRYGYTF. The CDR3 region has the DNA TGTGCCAGCTCACCACCGAACGACAGAGTAAGATATGGCTACACCTTC.

The chain couples TRBV19 to TRBJ1-4; possibly TRBD1 for D (6 bases). CDR1 is LNHDA and CDR2 is SQIVND in the germline V gene (reference sequence). V lost 5 bases to trimming and J lost 0 bases, with 7 bases between them. The CDR3 length is 14 residues. In nucleotides, the CDR3 is TGTGCCAGTAGTGGACAGACAACTAATGAAAAACTGTTTTTT. Amino acid sequence: CASSGQTTNEKLFF.

J is TRBJ1-5 and V is TRBV11-2; TRBD1 aligns across 11 bases. Germline values: CDR1 SGHAT, CDR2 FQNNGV. This CDR3 region has 17 residues. The J segment lost 2 bases and the V segment lost 5 bases, leaving 8 bases of the junction unmatched. CDR3 sequence reads: CASSVGTGGYGNQPQHF. In nucleotides, the CDR3 is TGTGCCAGCAGCGTCGGGACAGGGGGTTACGGCAATCAGCCCCAGCATTTT.

As for this clone: The same CDR3 can be traced to other DNA sequences in this sample. The chain couples TRBV5-1 to TRBJ2-5, with D possibly being TRBD1 (5 bases). The germline gives CDR1 SGHRS, CDR2 YFSETQ. V was cut by 0 bases and J by 0 bases, with 9 bases left in between. The CDR3 extends over 15 amino acids. CDR3 protein: CASSLVLGDQETQYF. CDR3 sequence (DNA): TGCGCCAGCAGCTTGGTCCTAGGGGACCAAGAGACCCAGTACTTC. The full variable domain, in which reference TRBV5-1 and TRBJ2-5 provide the parts outside the CDR3, is KAGVTQTPRYLIKTRGQQVTLSCSPISGHRSVSWYQQTPGQGLQFLFEYFSETQRNKGNFPGRFSGRQFSNSRSEMNVSTLELGDSALYLCASSLVLGDQETQYFGPGTRLLVL.

The chain joins TRBV4-1 to TRBJ1-2, with 7 bases matching TRBD1. The CDR3 consists of 16 residues. CDR1 and CDR2 from the germline V gene are MGHRA and YSYEKL. V lost 1 base, J lost 5 bases, and 10 bases stayed unmatched. As DNA, the CDR3 is TGCGCCAGCAGCCAAGGGACAGGAGTAACATCATATGGCTACACCTTC. Residues: CASSQGTGVTSYGYTF.

The V call is TRBV19, the J call TRBJ1-1, with D perhaps TRBD1 (5 bases). This CDR3 region has 14 residues. V lost 7 bases to trimming and J lost 1 base, with 13 bases between them. Germline V gene data show CDR1 as LNHDA and CDR2 as SQIVND (reference sequence). CDR3 coding DNA: TGTGCCAGTAATTTCGACAGCCGGAACACTGAAGCTTTCTTT. It encodes CASNFDSRNTEAFF.